This is a list of T cell receptor beta chains from one sample in a study of CD8+ T cells in alopecia areata. Assay: immunoSEQ multiplex PCR; the TCRdb copy retains only in-frame clones and omits some. The table includes 150,000 to 200,000 clones, approximately 50% detected once. The specimen was CD8+ T cells sorted from blood, collected at approximately week 51, from a patient treated with tofacitinib. The receptor set was obtained from a human donor with alopecia areata. The CDR3 runs from the conserved cysteine through the conserved F or W. A D gene is named only where the DNA matches it firmly. Clone size is not always given. Where it is, it says once, few, many or a class for expanded clones.

>TRBJ1-2|few|.|TRBV20-1
TGCAGTGCTGGTTTGGTCTATGGCTACACCTTC
CSAGLVYGYTF
>TRBJ2-7|.|.|TRBV6-6
TGTGCCAGCAGTTACAGTCACGAGCAGTACTTC
CASSYSHEQYF
>TRBJ1-2|.|TRBD1|TRBV13
TGTGCCAGCAGCTTAGCCCTGACAGGGGGTGAGGGTGGCTACACCTTC
CASSLALTGGEGGYTF
>TRBJ1-2|once|.|TRBV27
TGTGCCAGCAGTCCGCTTCAGGCCACCTATGGCTACACCTTC
CASSPLQATYGYTF
>TRBJ1-2|.|.|TRBV6-5
TGTGCCAGCAGGATACTAGGGGCAGCCTATGGCTACACCTTC
CASRILGAAYGYTF
>TRBJ2-4|.|.|TRBV2
TGTGCCAGCAGTGAACAGAGCCAGCTAGCCAAAAACATTCAGTACTTC
CASSEQSQLAKNIQYF
>TRBJ1-1|.|TRBD1|TRBV7-9
TGTGCCAGCAGCTGGACAGGTTTACGTGAAGCTTTCTTT
CASSWTGLREAFF
>TRBJ2-7|.|.|TRBV27
TGTGCCAGCAGTTTTCTCCAGGGCCACGAGCAGTACTTC
CASSFLQGHEQYF
>TRBJ2-1|few|.|TRBV4-2
TGTGCCAGCAGCCAAGGGGTTAGCGGAAGCTCCTACAATGAGCAGTTCTTC
CASSQGVSGSSYNEQFF
>TRBJ2-2|.|TRBD2|TRBV29-1
TGCAGCGTTGCCCGGGGGGGCTTAGACGGGGAGCTGTTTTTT
CSVARGGLDGELFF
>TRBJ2-3|.|.|TRBV30
TGTGCCTGGAGTGAAACATCCACAGATACGCAGTATTTT
CAWSETSTDTQYF
>TRBJ1-1|.|TRBD1|TRBV29-1
TGCAGCGTTGAAAAACCAGGACAGGGGTTCGCTGAAGCTTTCTTT
CSVEKPGQGFAEAFF
>TRBJ2-7|few|.|TRBV27
TGTGCCAGCAGTTTAGGGACTCCGTGGGAGCAGTACTTC
CASSLGTPWEQYF
>TRBJ2-3|.|.|TRBV18
TGTGCCAGCTCACAGGAGGGCCGACTATCCACAGATACGCAGTATTTT
CASSQEGRLSTDTQYF
>TRBJ2-2|.|.|TRBV9
TGTGCCAGCAGCCCCCCACGGTGGGGCACCGGGGAGCTGTTTTTT
CASSPPRWGTGELFF
>TRBJ1-2|.|.|TRBV7-2
TGTGCCAGCAGCTTAAATGAGTTGGCTTATGGCTACACCTTC
CASSLNELAYGYTF
>TRBJ2-2|few|.|TRBV4-3
TGCGCCAGCAGCCCTCAGGGGACCGGGGAGCTGTTTTTT
CASSPQGTGELFF
>TRBJ2-7|.|.|TRBV7-2
TGTGCCAGCAGTCGAACCTACGAGCAGTACTTC
CASSRTYEQYF
>TRBJ1-5|.|TRBD1|TRBV19
TGTGCCAGTAGCCCGGACAGGAACAATCAGCCCCAGCATTTT
CASSPDRNNQPQHF
>TRBJ2-1|.|.|TRBV5-1
TGCGCCAGCAGCTTGTGGGCAGGGGACAATGAGCAGTTCTTC
CASSLWAGDNEQFF
>TRBJ1-1|.|TRBD1|TRBV30
TGTGCCTGTTCCGGGACAGGGGCTGAAGCTTTCTTT
CACSGTGAEAFF
>TRBJ2-7|.|TRBD1|TRBV4-2
TGTGCCAGCAGCCTAAGGAGGGACAGGGACACCTACGAGCAGTACTTC
CASSLRRDRDTYEQYF
>TRBJ2-5|few|TRBD1|TRBV5-1
TGCGCCAGCGGATCCGGGACAGCCTCAGAGACCCAGTACTTC
CASGSGTASETQYF
>TRBJ2-3|.|TRBD2|TRBV12-5
TGTGCTAGTGGTTTGGCTAGCGGGGGCACAGATACGCAGTATTTT
CASGLASGGTDTQYF
>TRBJ2-3|.|.|TRBV7-6
TGTGCCAGCAGCTTAGAAGTAGAGGGTGATACGCAGTATTTT
CASSLEVEGDTQYF
>TRBJ1-6|few|TRBD1|TRBV19
TGTGCCAGTAGTACACTGCGGACAGGGGGCTCTTCACCCCTCCACTTT
CASSTLRTGGSSPLHF
>TRBJ1-6|few|.|TRBV27
TGTGCCAGCAGTTTCTCGGGGAGTTCACCCCTCCACTTT
CASSFSGSSPLHF
>TRBJ2-1|.|.|TRBV30
TGTGCCTGGGAACCGGGGAGCCCCTACAATGAGCAGTTCTTC
CAWEPGSPYNEQFF
>TRBJ2-5|.|.|TRBV30
TGTGCCTGGAGTGTTGGCCAAGAGACCCAGTACTTC
CAWSVGQETQYF
>TRBJ2-1|.|.|TRBV9
TGTGCCAGCAGCGCTGGGGTTGCCTATGAGCAGTTCTTC
CASSAGVAYEQFF